The clone carrying this T cell receptor beta chain was seen a few times. The target antigen is unknown. A single base separates this from a much larger clone, so it may be a read error. All sequencing subjects had displayed CD8+CD57+ cell expansion on flow cytometry. The TCR beta profiling, which covered VDJ combination and CDR3 sequence, was carried out using genomic DNA as the template. A single record per CDR3 protein comes from TCRdb applying MiXCR to the reads. The data show 400,000 to 600,000 distinct CDR3 sequences, around a third seen once. The data are from a study of CD8+CD57+ T cells in acquired aplastic anemia. Study-level findings and limits: Patients were compared with controls for CD8+ Simpson's diversity, and no significant difference emerged.

This CDR3 is 12 amino acids long. Germline assignment: CDR1 SGHDN and CDR2 FVKESK. The sample consisted of sorted CD4+, CD8+, or CD8+CD57+ T cells (not recorded which) from PBMCs. The rearrangement links TRBV14 to TRBJ2-3; D ambiguous. This TCR was recovered from a human donor with aplastic anemia. In nucleotides, the CDR3 is TGTGCCAGCAGCCAATTTAGAGATACGCGGTATTTT. Amino acids: CASSQFRDTRYF.